The 18 T cell receptor beta chains presented below share a single source sample, sequenced in a study of Graves' ophthalmopathy and Graves' hyperthyroidism. Amplifying from RNA transcripts, the study obtained TCR beta CDR3 regions. The library came from an HTBI-primed first-round RT-PCR and a second-round multiplex PCR. TCRdb analysed the multiplex PCR reads with MiXCR anew, one entry per CDR3 protein. The sample lists a few hundred thousand distinct CDR3 sequences; 15% were seen once. The specimen sequenced was peripheral blood. Source of these receptors: a woman aged 18-29 years with stable Graves' hyperthyroidism.

The chain is built from TRBV6-1 and TRBJ1-2; 7 bases match TRBD1. The germline V gene has CDR1 MNHNS and CDR2 SASEGT. The trim removed 10 bases at V and 4 bases at J, leaving 12 bases unmatched. The CDR3 contains 14 residues. CDR3 DNA: TGTGCCACCAGCTCTGCCAGGGGGTTCTATGGCTACACCTTC. Amino acid sequence: CATSSARGFYGYTF.

Ten or more counts support this clonotype. This chain uses TRBV4-1 with TRBJ2-7, with TRBD2 as a possible D gene (5 bases). Germline CDR1 and CDR2: MGHRA and YSYEKL. Trimming pared 0 bases from V and 13 bases from J, leaving 10 bases between. CDR3 length: 11 residues. The CDR3: CASSQDHREYF. The CDR3 DNA reads TGCGCCAGCAGCCAAGATCATCGGGAATACTTC.

With respect to this clonotype: At one boundary the junction diverges from the germline segment, which might be a read error. The chain uses TRBV18 and TRBJ2-5; perhaps TRBD2 as D (5 bases). There are 13 residues in the CDR3. Germline values: CDR1 KGHSH, CDR2 LQKENI. The CDR3: CASLGPGKESQYF. The CDR3 region has the DNA TGTGCCAGCCTCGGACCGGGGAAAGAGTCCCAGTACTTC.

This clonotype was seen ten or more times. This sequence joins TRBV6-5 and TRBJ1-1; the D gene is possibly TRBD1 (5 bases). V was shortened by 2 bases and J by 3 bases, with 10 bases between the two germline ends. CDR1 and CDR2 (germline): MNHEY, SVGAGI. This CDR3 has 14 residues. The CDR3 is CASSYRGWDTEAFF. The CDR3 bases are TGTGCCAGCAGTTACAGGGGTTGGGACACTGAAGCTTTCTTT.

The table lists this clonotype with many counts. V usage is TRBV7-2 and J usage is TRBJ1-1; TRBD1 agrees at 9 bases. CDR1 and CDR2 from the germline V gene are SGHTA and FQGNSA. The CDR3 contains 13 residues. Germline trimming cut 11 bases from V and 6 bases from J; bases unmatched to any gene: 10. The CDR3 nucleotides are TGTGCCGCTGGGCCACGACAGGGGGCTGAAGCTTTCTTT. Protein product: CAAGPRQGAEAFF.

This clonotype was seen at least ten times. J is TRBJ1-2 and V is TRBV7-2; D not certain. Trimming cost V 3 bases and J 4 bases, with 12 bases left between them. Germline CDR1 is SGHTA and CDR2 is FQGNSA. The CDR3 has 14 residues. The CDR3 region is CASSFQAQAYGYTF. The CDR3 coding sequence is TGTGCCAGCAGCTTTCAGGCGCAGGCCTATGGCTACACCTTC.

At least ten counts were recorded for this clonotype. The gene calls are TRBV6-5 and TRBJ1-1, with D unclear. Trimming cost V 3 bases and J 4 bases, with 12 bases left between them. The CDR3 spans 14 residues. Per the germline V gene, CDR1 is MNHEY and CDR2 is SVGAGI. The CDR3 coding sequence is TGTGCCAGCAGTTATGGCGGGCTGATCACTGAAGCTTTCTTT. Amino acid sequence: CASSYGGLITEAFF.

At least ten counts were recorded for this clonotype. The V gene is TRBV7-9, the J gene TRBJ2-7, with D unclear. The CDR3 is made up of 12 amino acids. Trimming removed 2 bases at V and 1 base at J, with 3 bases between. Germline CDR1 SEHNR, CDR2 FQNEAQ (reference sequence). CDR3 sequence reads: CASSLQSYEQYF. DNA of the CDR3: TGTGCCAGCAGCTTACAGTCCTACGAGCAGTACTTC.

There are many counts of this clonotype. V gene TRBV6-5 combines with J gene TRBJ2-4, with D perhaps TRBD1 or TRBD2 (6 bases each). Germline V CDR1 and CDR2: MNHEY, SVGAGI. This CDR3 comprises 17 residues. Trimming removed 0 bases from V and 6 bases from J, with 18 bases in between. CDR3 nucleotide sequence: TGTGCCAGCAGTTACTCAGGGACCGCGGGACAACGAAACATTCAGTACTTC. Protein product: CASSYSGTAGQRNIQYF.

This clonotype was observed at least ten times. V is TRBV6-5 and J is TRBJ1-2; the D is unclear. The CDR3 is made up of 14 amino acids. V lost 2 bases to trimming and J lost 8 bases, with 15 bases between them. The V gene's germline CDR1 is MNHEY and CDR2 SVGAGI. Written as DNA, the CDR3 is TGTGCCAGCAGTTACATCTCCCTTTCGGGCGGCTACACCTTC. Translated, it gives CASSYISLSGGYTF.

This clonotype was found a few times. Here the CDR3 omits its conserved ending phenylalanine or tryptophan, so a read error is the likely source. No DNA is shown, since the ends of the CDR3 on it are uncertain; the CDR3 is the one TCRdb lists. The chain is built from TRBV12-3 or TRBV12-4 and TRBJ1-1. The CDR3 contains 13 residues when both ends are counted. The CDR3 loop reads CASSGVRNTEACL.

The chain recombines TRBV5-1 with TRBJ1-5; D is ambiguous. The CDR3 has 15 residues. Trimming took off 0 bases at V and 6 bases at J, with 13 bases between the two ends. From germline, CDR1 is SGHRS and CDR2 YFSETQ. CDR3 loop: CASSLEGKPRQPQHF. CDR3 coding DNA: TGCGCCAGCAGCTTGGAAGGGAAGCCACGTCAGCCCCAGCATTTT.

This chain links TRBV12-3 or TRBV12-4 with TRBJ1-5, with 7 bases lining up with TRBD1. Trimming took 4 bases from V and 5 from J; bases not matched to a gene: 8. The CDR3 length is 15 residues. CDR3 region: CASSSRGGTHQPQHF. The CDR3 DNA reads as TGTGCCAGCAGTTCCAGGGGGGGGACCCATCAGCCCCAGCATTTT.

This clonotype was observed many times. The chain couples TRBV6-1 to TRBJ2-2, with D possibly called TRBD1 or TRBD2 (5 bases each). V lost 6 bases to trimming and J lost 6 bases, with 17 bases between them. The CDR3 contains 15 residues. Germline values: CDR1 MNHNS, CDR2 SASEGT. The CDR3 protein is CASRKGAGLAGELFF. In nucleotides, the CDR3 is TGTGCCAGCAGGAAGGGAGCAGGGCTGGCCGGGGAGCTGTTTTTT.

This sequence joins TRBV12-3 or TRBV12-4 and TRBJ1-1; no firm D call. The CDR3 contains 14 residues. V dropped 2 bases and J dropped 1 base, with 8 bases sitting between them. The DNA of the CDR3 is TGTGCCAGCAGTTTAAGTTGGCAGAACACTGAAGCTTTCTTT. It is translated as CASSLSWQNTEAFF.

This clonotype was observed at least ten times. V and J are TRBV7-2 and TRBJ1-1; D unclear. The CDR3 loop spans 14 amino acids. V was cut by 1 base and J by 3 bases, with 9 bases left in between. Germline-derived CDR1 and CDR2 are SGHTA and FQGNSA. The CDR3 bases are TGTGCCAGCAGCTTAGAAGCGCTTTACACTGAAGCTTTCTTT. Residues: CASSLEALYTEAFF.

This clonotype was counted between two and nine times. The chain has TRBV19 and TRBJ1-1; 10 bases are shared with TRBD1. From germline, CDR1 is LNHDA and CDR2 SQIVND (reference sequence). The CDR3 is 17 residues long. Losses at the gene ends were 1 base for V and 5 bases for J; bases not matched to a gene: 10. CDR3 residues: CASSIVRQGARETEAFF. DNA of the CDR3: TGTGCCAGTAGTATAGTGCGACAGGGGGCTAGAGAAACTGAAGCTTTCTTT.

This clonotype was counted at least ten times. The CDR3 DNA reads TGCGCCAGCAGCCTGGGGGACAGGGGTTCCTATGGCTACACCTTC. Protein: CASSLGDRGSYGYTF. The chain carries TRBV5-1 and TRBJ1-2; 10 nucleotides match TRBD1. The CDR3 extends over 15 amino acids. V was pared by 4 bases and J by 4 bases, with 7 bases of the junction left unmatched. Germline CDR1 and CDR2: SGHRS and YFSETQ. The full variable domain, completed using reference TRBV5-1 and TRBJ1-2, is KAGVTQTPRYLIKTRGQQVTLSCSPISGHRSVSWYQQTPGQGLQFLFEYFSETQRNKGNFPGRFSGRQFSNSRSEMNVSTLELGDSALYLCASSLGDRGSYGYTFGSGTRLTVV.